Listed below are T cell receptor delta chains from one sample, sequenced in a study of Vδ1+ human thymocytes. TCRdb called clones from the multiplex PCR reads again using CATT. This table has some 23,000 delta-chain clones, less than 30% appearing once. Source material: Vdelta1+ gamma-delta thymocytes from the thymus. The receptors here all came from a boy in the first two years of life who had congenital heart surgery. Each CDR3 is given with its conserved first and last residue. Each record gives: clone size, V gene, J gene, D gene, CDR3 protein, CDR3 DNA. A D gene is named only where the DNA matches it firmly. Clone size appears in some rows only: once, few, many, or a class for an expanded clone.

>NA|TRDV1|TRDJ1|TRDD3
CALGEHNGGEHLLMGDPLGKLIF
TGTGCTCTTGGGGAACATAACGGTGGAGAACACCTACTCATGGGGGATCCCCTCGGTAAACTCATCTTT
>NA|TRDV1|TRDJ1|TRDD3
CALGEYRPEGRNLRYWGTPTDKLIF
TGTGCTCTTGGGGAATATCGTCCCGAGGGCCGAAACTTGCGCTACTGGGGGACTCCTACCGATAAACTCATCTTT
>NA|TRDV1|TRDJ1|NA
CALGPNPPAVQYTDKLIF
TGTGCTCTTGGGCCAAATCCCCCTGCCGTACAATACACCGATAAACTCATCTTT
>NA|TRDV1|TRDJ1|NA
CALGSLPEDTDKLIF
TGTGCCCTTGGGTCGCTACCCGAAGACACCGATAAACTCATCTTT
>medium-sized|TRDV1|TRDJ1|NA
CALGEASPCNATFYTDKLIF
TGTGCTCTTGGGGAAGCTTCTCCCTGTAACGCGACCTTTTACACCGATAAACTCATCTTT
>once|TRDV1|TRDJ1|NA
CALGELKGEHEATDKLIF
TGTGCTCTTGGGGAATTGAAGGGGGAGCATGAGGCCACCGATAAACTCATCTTT
>few|TRDV1|TRDJ1|NA
CALGLPTSSSLPGLYVKLIF
TGTGCTCTTGGCCTCCCTACTTCTTCCTCGCTTCCTGGCCTATACGTCAAACTCATCTTT
>NA|TRDV1|TRDJ1|TRDD3
CALGELPSYSHWGIRNTDKLIF
TGTGCTCTTGGGGAACTCCCTTCCTACTCCCACTGGGGGATACGGAACACCGATAAACTCATCTTT
>many|TRDV1|TRDJ1|NA
CALGVRLPKVWGSSSTDKLIF
TGTGCTCTTGGGGTTCGCCTTCCCAAAGTGTGGGGATCTTCCTCCACCGATAAACTCATCTTT
>NA|TRDV1|TRDJ1|TRDD3
CALGELTLGDRCLIF
TGTGCTCTTGGGGAACTAACACTGGGGGATCGTTGCCTCATCTTT
>NA|TRDV1|TRDJ1|TRDD3
CALGEPDLLRGDTDGGTDKLIF
TGTGCTCTTGGGGAACCAGATCTCCTACGAGGGGATACTGACGGAGGGACCGATAAACTCATCTTT
>NA|TRDV1|TRDJ1|TRDD3
CALGALTNWGIQRTDKLIF
TGTGCTCTTGGGGCTCTAACTAACTGGGGGATACAACGGACCGATAAACTCATCTTT
>NA|TRDV1|TRDJ1|TRDD3
CALGELAAWGDPTLNYWGILTF
TGTGCTCTTGGGGAACTTGCGGCGTGGGGGGATCCTACGTTGAACTACTGGGGGATACTCACCTTT
>few|TRDV1|TRDJ1|NA
CALGERMSYIGGPSPSYTDKLIF
TGTGCTCTTGGGGAAAGGATGTCCTACATTGGGGGACCGTCTCCTTCGTACACCGATAAACTCATCTTT
>NA|TRDV1|TRDJ1|TRDD3
CALGERRPSGMDWGILGATDKLIF
TGTGCTCTTGGGGAACGGCGCCCCTCCGGAATGGACTGGGGGATACTGGGGGCCACCGATAAACTCATCTTT
>NA|TRDV1|TRDJ1|NA
CALGELLPYTDKLIF
TGTGCTCTTGGGGAACTACTCCCGTACACCGATAAACTCATCTTT
>NA|TRDV1|TRDJ1|NA
CALGEQVLPGIHTDKLIF
TGTGCTCTTGGGGAACAGGTCCTACCGGGGATCCACACCGATAAACTCATCTTT
>NA|TRDV1|TRDJ1|TRDD3
CALGGSMLLGDKLADKLIF
TGTGCTCTTGGGGGCTCAATGTTACTGGGGGATAAACTTGCCGATAAACTCATCTTT
>few|TRDV1|TRDJ1|TRDD3
CALGGRGLAGLGDTCDKLIF
TGTGCTCTTGGGGGACGAGGGCTAGCTGGACTGGGGGATACCTGCGATAAACTCATCTTT
>few|TRDV1|TRDJ1|NA
CALGESRGVYTDKLIF
TGTGCTCTTGGGGAAAGTCGGGGAGTTTACACCGATAAACTCATCTTT
>NA|TRDV1|TRDJ1|NA
CALGDTRGYTDKLIF
TGTGCTCTTGGGGATACGCGCGGGTACACCGATAAACTCATCTTT
>NA|TRDV1|TRDJ1|NA
CALGELIKGPARVKLIF
TGTGCTCTTGGGGAACTAATAAAAGGACCGGCAAGGGTAAAACTCATCTTT
>few|TRDV1|TRDJ1|TRDD3
CALGITFPLNTVLGDTERLIF
TGTGCTCTTGGGATCACTTTTCCCCTCAATACTGTACTGGGGGATACGGAGAGACTCATCTTT
>once|TRDV1|TRDJ1|NA
CALGELEVRLHADKLIF
TGTGCTCTTGGGGAACTAGAGGTTAGGCTCCACGCCGATAAACTCATCTTT
>few|TRDV1|TRDJ1|TRDD3
CALGDHPWGIPDGTDKLIF
TGTGCTCTTGGGGATCATCCCTGGGGGATACCCGATGGTACCGATAAACTCATCTTT
>few|TRDV1|TRDJ1|TRDD3
CALGEEESVSRTGGYCTDKLIF
TGTGCTCTTGGGGAAGAAGAGTCCGTCTCCCGTACTGGGGGATACTGCACCGATAAACTCATCTTT
>NA|TRDV1|TRDJ1|NA
CALGELGCTDKLIF
TGTGCTCTTGGGGAACTAGGATGTACCGATAAACTCATCTTT
>few|TRDV1|TRDJ1|NA
CALGELSIRSTNKLIF
TGTGCTCTTGGGGAACTCTCCATTCGTAGTACGAATAAACTCATCTTT
>few|TRDV1|TRDJ1|TRDD3
CALGGGLPPWGIADKLIF
TGTGCTCTTGGGGGGGGCCTACCGCCCTGGGGGATCGCCGATAAACTCATCTTT
>few|TRDV1|TRDJ1|TRDD2
CALGELGLPTGGQGTDKLIF
TGTGCTCTTGGGGAACTCGGCCTTCCTACGGGGGGTCAAGGCACCGATAAACTCATCTTT
>few|TRDV1|TRDJ1|TRDD3
CALGDRRSPLGDTPDKLIF
TGTGCTCTTGGGGACCGGAGGTCCCCACTGGGGGATACCCCCGATAAACTCATCTTT